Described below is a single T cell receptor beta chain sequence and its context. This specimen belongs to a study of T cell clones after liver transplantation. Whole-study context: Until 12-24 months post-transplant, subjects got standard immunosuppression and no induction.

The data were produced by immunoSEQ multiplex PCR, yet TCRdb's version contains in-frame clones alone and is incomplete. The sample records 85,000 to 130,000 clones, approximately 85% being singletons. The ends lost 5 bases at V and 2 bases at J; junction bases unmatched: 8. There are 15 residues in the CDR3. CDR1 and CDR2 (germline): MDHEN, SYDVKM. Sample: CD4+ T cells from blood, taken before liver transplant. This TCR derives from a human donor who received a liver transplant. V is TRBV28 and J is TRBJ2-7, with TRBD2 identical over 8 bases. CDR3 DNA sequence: TGTGCCAGCAGTCACGGGGGGGTGATTGCCTACGAGCAGTACTTC. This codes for CASSHGGVIAYEQYF. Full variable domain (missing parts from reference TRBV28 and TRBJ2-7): DVKVTQSSRYLVKRTGEKVFLECVQDMDHENMFWYRQDPGLGLRLIYFSYDVKMKEKGDIPEGYSVSREKKERFSLILESASTNQTSMYLCASSHGGVIAYEQYFGPGTRLTVT.